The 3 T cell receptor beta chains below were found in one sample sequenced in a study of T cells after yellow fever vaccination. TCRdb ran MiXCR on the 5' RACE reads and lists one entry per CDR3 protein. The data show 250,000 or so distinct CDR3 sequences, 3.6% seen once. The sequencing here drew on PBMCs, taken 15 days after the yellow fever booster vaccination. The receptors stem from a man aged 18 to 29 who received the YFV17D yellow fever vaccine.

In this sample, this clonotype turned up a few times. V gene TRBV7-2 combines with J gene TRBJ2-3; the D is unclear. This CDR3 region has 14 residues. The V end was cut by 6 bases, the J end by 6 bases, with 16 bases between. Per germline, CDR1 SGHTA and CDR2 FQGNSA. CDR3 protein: CASSAWVTADTQYF. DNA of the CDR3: TGTGCCAGCAGTGCCTGGGTCACGGCGGATACGCAGTATTTT.

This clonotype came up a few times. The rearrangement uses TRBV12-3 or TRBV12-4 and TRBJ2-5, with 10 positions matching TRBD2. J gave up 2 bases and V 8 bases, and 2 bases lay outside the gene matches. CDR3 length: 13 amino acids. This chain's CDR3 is CASLAGAQETQYF. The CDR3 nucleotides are TGTGCCAGCCTAGCGGGGGCACAAGAGACCCAGTACTTC.

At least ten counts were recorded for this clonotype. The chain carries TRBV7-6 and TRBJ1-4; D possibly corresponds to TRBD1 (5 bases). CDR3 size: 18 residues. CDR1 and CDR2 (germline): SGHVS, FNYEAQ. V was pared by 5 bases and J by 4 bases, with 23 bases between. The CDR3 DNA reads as TGTGCCAGCAGCCCGGGGCCACCGGACGGACGACTTAATGAAAAACTGTTTTTT. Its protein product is CASSPGPPDGRLNEKLFF.